These T cell receptor beta chains were read from a single sample in a study of sequential checkpoint blockade in melanoma. Libraries were prepared by immunoSEQ multiplex PCR; TCRdb keeps only in-frame clonotypes and omits some of them. This repertoire shows about 1,300 clones, 55% to 65% found once; its top ten account for around a fifth. The sequencing here drew on CD8+ T cells sorted from blood (inferred from file names), taken from a patient given nivolumab and ipilimumab in sequence. These receptors were taken from a human patient with melanoma. Some clones in this sample may be carry-over from other donors' samples. The CDR3 runs from the conserved cysteine through the conserved F or W. D genes are given only for firm matches. Rows give clone size only sometimes, using once, few, many, or a class for an expanded clone.

DNA,CDR3,D,size,V,J
TGTGCCAGCAGCTACAGGGGGAGCTACGAGCAGTACTTC,CASSYRGSYEQYF,TRBD1,few,TRBV4-2,TRBJ2-7
TGTGCCTGGAGTGGAGCGGGGGTGTCCTACAATGAGCAGTTCTTC,CAWSGAGVSYNEQFF,TRBD2,NA,TRBV30,TRBJ2-1
TGTGCCAGCAGCTACAGGGGGAGCTACGAGCAGTACTTC,CASSYRGSYEQYF,TRBD1,large,TRBV5-4,TRBJ2-7
TGCGCCAGCAGCCAAGACATCTCACTAGCGGGGGGTTCTGGGGCCAACGTCCTGACTTTC,CASSQDISLAGGSGANVLTF,TRBD2,once,TRBV4-3,TRBJ2-6
TGTGCCAGCAGCTCGGACAGCCACGAGCAGTACTTC,CASSSDSHEQYF,NA,NA,TRBV7-9,TRBJ2-7
TGCGCCAGCAGCTTGTACGGCGGGGGGGACGAGCAGTACTTC,CASSLYGGGDEQYF,TRBD2,NA,TRBV5-1,TRBJ2-7
TGTGCCAGCAGGGGGGGCGGGGGTCTCTACGAGCAGTACTTC,CASRGGGGLYEQYF,NA,NA,TRBV27,TRBJ2-7
TGTGCCACCAGCAGAGGTGCGCAGGGGGCTGACATTCAGTACTTC,CATSRGAQGADIQYF,TRBD1,NA,TRBV15,TRBJ2-4
TGTGCCACCAGCTCAAGCGGGGGGGCTTACGAGCAGTACTTC,CATSSSGGAYEQYF,TRBD2,NA,TRBV15,TRBJ2-7
TGCGCCAGCAGCCAAGATACAGGGGACGGGCAGCCCCAGCATTTT,CASSQDTGDGQPQHF,TRBD1,once,TRBV4-1,TRBJ1-5
TGTGCCAGCAGCTGGGGACAGGGATCCTACGAGCAGTACTTC,CASSWGQGSYEQYF,TRBD1,NA,TRBV13,TRBJ2-7
TGTGCCAGCAGTTACTCGGGAGACGGTGGCTACACCTTC,CASSYSGDGGYTF,NA,NA,TRBV6-5,TRBJ1-2
TGTGCCAGCAGCTTATTTTTCTCAGCGGGGGGGCCAGCCGGGGAGCTGTTTTTT,CASSLFFSAGGPAGELFF,TRBD2,few,TRBV7-4,TRBJ2-2
TGCGCCAGCAGCTTGGTGGGACAGCTAAGACTGTTTTTT,CASSLVGQLRLFF,TRBD1,once,TRBV5-1,TRBJ1-4
TGTGCCAGCAGTTCAACGACTAGCGGGGGGAGGCGGATACCCTACGAGCAGTACTTC,CASSSTTSGGRRIPYEQYF,TRBD2,NA,TRBV28,TRBJ2-7
TGTGCCAGCGGGACAGGACTTCACAATGAGCAGTTCTTC,CASGTGLHNEQFF,TRBD1,once,TRBV7-9,TRBJ2-1
TGTGCCAGCAGTAGAGGGGGATATGACGAGCAGTACTTC,CASSRGGYDEQYF,NA,NA,TRBV6-1,TRBJ2-7
TGTGCCAGCAGCCGAGGGACTAGCGGGGGGACCGATACGCAGTATTTT,CASSRGTSGGTDTQYF,TRBD2,NA,TRBV7-9,TRBJ2-3
TGTGCCAGCAGCGTAGATATAGAGCGGGGGGCTATGCAGTACTTC,CASSVDIERGAMQYF,TRBD2,NA,TRBV9,TRBJ2-7
TGTGCCAGCACCCGGGGGGGCCTAGATACGCAGTATTTT,CASTRGGLDTQYF,TRBD2,few,TRBV6-4,TRBJ2-3
TGCGCCAGCAGCCAAGATGGGAGGGGCCGGTACGAGCAGTACTTC,CASSQDGRGRYEQYF,TRBD2,NA,TRBV4-3,TRBJ2-7
TGTGCCTCAGAACAGGGAGCTCTTAACTATGGCTACACCTTC,CASEQGALNYGYTF,NA,NA,TRBV30,TRBJ1-2
TGTGCCAGCAGCTTATCGGAGAGACAGATCACAGATACGCAGTATTTT,CASSLSERQITDTQYF,NA,NA,TRBV7-9,TRBJ2-3
TGCGCCAGCAGCCAAGTAGCGGGCAGGGTGAACTATGGCTACACCTTC,CASSQVAGRVNYGYTF,NA,NA,TRBV4-1,TRBJ1-2
TGTGCCAGCAGCGGACGCATCGCGGGGGGCCTCAATGAGCAGTTCTTC,CASSGRIAGGLNEQFF,TRBD2,NA,TRBV7-8,TRBJ2-1
TGTGCCAGCAGCACCGAACCCAGCAGGGGCGGCTATGGCTACACCTTC,CASSTEPSRGGYGYTF,NA,few,TRBV9,TRBJ1-2
TGTGCCAGCAGCTTGAGAGGGAATGAAGCTTTCTTT,CASSLRGNEAFF,NA,NA,TRBV5-3,TRBJ1-1
TGTGCCAGCAGCATCACACCGGGACAGGGGAAGAAGACCCAGTACTTC,CASSITPGQGKKTQYF,TRBD1,NA,TRBV9,TRBJ2-5
TGTGCCAGCAGTTTGCCCTGGGACAGGTCAGCCTACGAGCAGTACTTC,CASSLPWDRSAYEQYF,TRBD1,NA,TRBV27,TRBJ2-7
TGTGCCAGCAGCGTGGACAGGGGGCCCTACGAGCAGTACTTC,CASSVDRGPYEQYF,TRBD1,once,TRBV5-5,TRBJ2-7
TGTGCCAGCAGCTTACGGACAGGGGATACCTATGGCTACACCTTC,CASSLRTGDTYGYTF,TRBD1,NA,TRBV9,TRBJ1-2
TGTGCCAGCAGCTTAGACCAAGGGGTTTCCTCCTACGAGCAGTACTTC,CASSLDQGVSSYEQYF,NA,NA,TRBV7-6,TRBJ2-7
TGTGCCAGCAGCGGGACCGGGACAGGGGGTAACTCTGGAAACACCATATATTTT,CASSGTGTGGNSGNTIYF,TRBD1,few,TRBV7-9,TRBJ1-3
TGTGCCAGCAGTTCGGAGGGCAACTATGGCTACACCTTC,CASSSEGNYGYTF,NA,NA,TRBV27,TRBJ1-2
TGTGCCAGCAGCCCCGGGACATTTAACACTGAAGCTTTCTTT,CASSPGTFNTEAFF,NA,few,TRBV7-9,TRBJ1-1
TGTGCCAGCAGCCCCCGGGACAGAATTATGGACATTCAGTACTTC,CASSPRDRIMDIQYF,TRBD1,few,TRBV7-9,TRBJ2-4
TGTGCCAGCAGTTTCCAACGGGTCCTCTCCTACAATGAGCAGTTCTTC,CASSFQRVLSYNEQFF,NA,NA,TRBV27,TRBJ2-1
TGTGCCAGCAGCGCCGCACAGGGGACTCCTTATGGCTACACCTTC,CASSAAQGTPYGYTF,TRBD1,once,TRBV9,TRBJ1-2
TGTGCCAGCTCCTCCGGGACAGGGATGGTTGGGGCCAACGTCCTGACTTTC,CASSSGTGMVGANVLTF,TRBD1,NA,TRBV2,TRBJ2-6
TGTGCCAGCAGTGCCCAGGGCGGAAGGGCCGGCGATACGCAGTATTTT,CASSAQGGRAGDTQYF,NA,NA,TRBV27,TRBJ2-3
TGTGCCAGCAGCACCACGGACAGGGCAAAGGGCTACACCTTC,CASSTTDRAKGYTF,TRBD1,few,TRBV7-9,TRBJ1-2
TGTGCCAGCAGTTACTCACCCGAGACCTACGAGCAGTACTTC,CASSYSPETYEQYF,NA,NA,TRBV6-5,TRBJ2-7
TGTGCCAGCAGTGAACAGGCTAACTATGGCTACACCTTC,CASSEQANYGYTF,NA,few,TRBV6-5,TRBJ1-2
TGTGCCAGTAGGGGAGGAACTTACGAGCAGTACTTC,CASRGGTYEQYF,NA,NA,TRBV19,TRBJ2-7
TGTGCCAGCAGTCTTCTTTTAACAGGGCGGAATGGCTACACCTTC,CASSLLLTGRNGYTF,NA,NA,TRBV28,TRBJ1-2
TGTGCCAGCAGCCTCGGACAGGTGAACACTGAAGCTTTCTTT,CASSLGQVNTEAFF,TRBD1,few,TRBV5-4,TRBJ1-1
TGTGCCAGCAGCCAAGACCCGCTGGGGACAGGGCTATCCAACTATGGCTACACCTTC,CASSQDPLGTGLSNYGYTF,TRBD1,few,TRBV14,TRBJ1-2
TGTGCCACCAGCAGAGAAATTAGAGACATAGTTTTAGCCAAAAACATTCAGTACTTC,CATSREIRDIVLAKNIQYF,NA,NA,TRBV15,TRBJ2-4
TGTGCCAGCAGCGTAGAGGGGGCTAGCACAGATACGCAGTATTTT,CASSVEGASTDTQYF,TRBD1,NA,TRBV9,TRBJ2-3
TGTGCCAGCAGTACTCCCACAGATACGCAGTATTTT,CASSTPTDTQYF,NA,once,TRBV27,TRBJ2-3
TGTGCCAGCTCACCCCCGGGACAATCCTACGAGCAGTACTTC,CASSPPGQSYEQYF,NA,once,TRBV18,TRBJ2-7
TGTGCCAGCAGTTCCGGGACAGGGACTTACGAGCAGTACTTC,CASSSGTGTYEQYF,TRBD1,NA,TRBV5-4,TRBJ2-7
TGTGCCAGCAGTTACTCGACAGGGCTAGCCAAAAACATTCAGTACTTC,CASSYSTGLAKNIQYF,TRBD1,NA,TRBV6-5,TRBJ2-4
TGTGCCAGCAGCCATGGTGGGGCCTTGGGCACTGAAGCTTTCTTT,CASSHGGALGTEAFF,NA,NA,TRBV14,TRBJ1-1
TGCGCCAGCAGCCAAGCCAGGGGGCGGGATCAGCCCCAGCATTTT,CASSQARGRDQPQHF,TRBD1,NA,TRBV4-1,TRBJ1-5
TGTGCCAGCAGCCCACCGCAGGGCTCGACAAAGGAGACCCAGTACTTC,CASSPPQGSTKETQYF,NA,NA,TRBV7-8,TRBJ2-5
TGTGCCAGCAGCTTAGTTATAGGGGTGAACTATGGCTACACCTTC,CASSLVIGVNYGYTF,NA,NA,TRBV7-2,TRBJ1-2
TGTGCCAGCAGTCCAATCACCGGGGAGCTGTTTTTT,CASSPITGELFF,NA,NA,TRBV27,TRBJ2-2
TGTGCCAGCAGTTTTGGGGGGGCCTACAATGAGCAGTTCTTC,CASSFGGAYNEQFF,TRBD2,NA,TRBV27,TRBJ2-1
TGTGCCATCAGTGAGTTTGGGACAACGAACACCGGGGAGCTGTTTTTT,CAISEFGTTNTGELFF,NA,NA,TRBV10-3,TRBJ2-2